The 8 T cell receptor beta chains presented below share a single source sample, sequenced in a study of CD4 T cells in relation to SARS-CoV-2 and coronaviruses. Repertoires were generated with immunoSEQ multiplex PCR, while TCRdb's copy carries only in-frame clones and drops some. The repertoire has approximately 59,000 clones, around 87% of them found once; the top ten carry 1.5% to 2%. CD4+ T cells from unexposed donors were obtained before the COVID-19 pandemic (2011-2018). Sequenced input: memory CD4+ T cells from PBMCs. These receptor sequences come from a human donor in good health.

This chain joins TRBV15 and TRBJ2-2; possibly TRBD1 or TRBD2 for D (5 bases each). The CDR3 runs 15 residues. Per germline, CDR1 LNHNV and CDR2 YYDKDF (reference sequence). The ends were cut back, 5 bases at V and 1 base at J, with 11 bases in the middle. The DNA of the CDR3 is TGTGCCACCAGCGGCGGGCAGGGGAACACCGGGGAGCTGTTTTTT. Translated, it gives CATSGGQGNTGELFF.

The rearrangement joins TRBV19 to TRBJ1-2; D gene unclear. V was cut by 0 bases and J by 3 bases, with 11 bases left in between. Germline values: CDR1 LNHDA, CDR2 SQIVND (reference sequence). The CDR3 spans 15 residues. CDR3 bases: TGTGCCAGTAGTATAGATGCGAGGCGCTACTATGGCTACACCTTC. It translates to CASSIDARRYYGYTF.

V is TRBV9 and J is TRBJ1-6; a possible D gene is TRBD1 (6 bases). Per the germline V gene, CDR1 is SGDLS and CDR2 is YYNGEE. This CDR3 contains 14 residues. Trimming left V 3 bases short and J 4 bases short, with 8 bases between. The CDR3 reads CASSGGQYNSPLHF. CDR3 nucleotide sequence: TGTGCCAGCAGCGGAGGACAGTATAATTCACCCCTCCACTTT.

In this sample, this clone turned up a few times. V usage is TRBV24-1 and J usage is TRBJ1-1, with D perhaps TRBD1 (5 bases). The CDR3 extends over 15 amino acids. V lost 2 bases and J lost 2, with 11 bases in between. Germline V gene lookup returns CDR1 KGHDR and CDR2 SFDVKD. This CDR3 is CATSDSGGGNTEAFF. The DNA for the CDR3 is TGTGCCACCAGTGATTCGGGGGGGGGAAACACTGAAGCTTTCTTT.

This chain links TRBV5-1 with TRBJ1-6; possible D gene TRBD1, 5 bases. The V gene's germline CDR1 is SGHRS and CDR2 YFSETQ. The CDR3 contains 15 residues. The V end lost 4 bases, the J end lost 5 bases, and 13 bases lay between the germline ends. DNA of the CDR3: TGCGCCAGCAGCCCCGTACGGGGGAATAATTCACCCCTCCACTTT. It yields the protein CASSPVRGNNSPLHF. The full variable domain, in which reference TRBV5-1 and TRBJ1-6 provide the parts outside the CDR3, is KAGVTQTPRYLIKTRGQQVTLSCSPISGHRSVSWYQQTPGQGLQFLFEYFSETQRNKGNFPGRFSGRQFSNSRSEMNVSTLELGDSALYLCASSPVRGNNSPLHFGNGTRLTVT.

The chain uses TRBV5-1 and TRBJ2-5, with 7 bases identical to TRBD2. V was clipped by 4 bases and J by 5 bases; unmatched bases: 8. This CDR3 comprises 14 residues. The germline gives CDR1 SGHRS, CDR2 YFSETQ. The CDR3 coding sequence is TGCGCCAGCAGCCCCGCTAGCGGATGGGAGACCCAGTACTTC. Translation: CASSPASGWETQYF.

The chain joins TRBV6-2 or TRBV6-3 to TRBJ2-7; TRBD1 agrees at 11 bases. V lost 4 bases to trimming and J lost 4 bases; unmatched junction nucleotides: 6. The germline V gene encodes CDR1 MNHEY and CDR2 SVGEGT. The length of the CDR3 is 15 residues. CDR3: CASSSLDRGQYEQYF. CDR3 sequence (DNA): TGTGCCAGCAGTTCACTGGACAGGGGGCAATACGAGCAGTACTTC.

The chain recombines TRBV7-9 with TRBJ1-4; TRBD1 is a possible D gene (5 bases). CDR1 SEHNR and CDR2 FQNEAQ come from the germline V gene (reference sequence). This CDR3 spans 13 amino acids. The V end lost 6 bases, the J end lost 6 bases, and 11 bases lay between the germline ends. In DNA form, the CDR3 reads TGTGCCAGCAGAGGTCAGGGAGATGAAAAACTGTTTTTT. It codes for CASRGQGDEKLFF.